This T cell receptor (beta chain) was identified during a study of OX40 agonist ivuxolimab in advanced cancers. Overall study: The study gave patients intravenous ivuxolimab at 0.01 to 10 mg/kg every 2 weeks. Overall study results and limits: Expanded clones belonging to CD8+ T cells outnumbered, on average, those of CD4+.

Judged by abundance, this clone is medium-sized. What it binds is unknown. The V segment lost 4 bases and the J segment 9 bases; nucleotides outside the gene matches: 3. The CDR3 is made up of 14 amino acids. Per the germline V gene, CDR1 is MDHEN and CDR2 is SYDVKM. Sequencing was performed with immunoSEQ multiplex PCR; in TCRdb, only in-frame clones are kept and a portion is missing. The table lists about 73,000 clones, 75% to 95% of them singletons. The sequence came from an adult with an advanced solid tumor such as melanoma, head and neck, liver or kidney cancer. The chain couples TRBV28 to TRBJ2-1, with 13 bases aligning to TRBD2. This specimen consisted of CD4+ or CD8+ T cells sorted from blood, obtained in a trial of the OX40 agonist ivuxolimab. CDR3 amino acids: CASSWTSGSREQFF. The CDR3 region has the DNA TGTGCCAGCAGTTGGACTAGCGGGAGCCGTGAGCAGTTCTTC.